The clone carrying this T cell receptor (beta chain) was detected only once. One junction end does not reproduce the germline sequence, and a read error may be involved. Germline-derived CDR1 and CDR2 are SQVTM and ANQGSEA. This CDR3 comprises 14 residues. Researchers ran the PCR with 60 Vbeta and 13 Jbeta primers. Generated by immunoSEQ multiplex PCR, the TCRdb table keeps only in-frame clones and is missing some. Of 150,000 to 200,000 clones detected, about three quarters appear once; the ten largest clones hold roughly 0.99%. This sample was included in a study of cytomegalovirus exposure and HLA in healthy donors.

Sequencing was performed on PBMCs. This sequence joins TRBV29-1 and TRBJ1-2; TRBD1 matches 11 bases. The TCR comes from a woman between 40 and 50 years old in good health and CMV-seronegative. CDR3 residues: CSVEGTGGPYGYIF. CDR3 in DNA: TGCAGCGTTGAAGGGACAGGGGGCCCCTATGGCTACATCTTC.